This T cell receptor beta chain was observed in a study of CD8+ T cells in alopecia areata. The study's findings and limits: Researchers reported that TCR sharing among patients proved less clear than in mice, possibly HLA-linked. There were also resident alphabeta T cells of normal skin sequenced in scalp samples.

V was clipped by 7 bases and J by 7 bases, with 11 bases between them. CDR3 length equals 11 residues. In germline, CDR1 is SQVTM, CDR2 ANQGSEA. Comments on this clone: What it binds is not known.

RNA extraction and reverse transcription yielded cDNA as sequencing template. TCRdb keeps only in-frame clones here, not all; method: immunoSEQ multiplex PCR. The sample yields fewer than 110,000 clones, 55% seen once. Sequencing input: CD4+ T cells sorted from blood. This clonotype was obtained from a human donor in good health. V gene TRBV29-1 combines with J gene TRBJ2-1, with D perhaps matching TRBD1 (6 bases). The CDR3 region has the DNA TGCAGCGACAGGGTAGGGAATGAGCAGTTCTTC. It translates to CSDRVGNEQFF.